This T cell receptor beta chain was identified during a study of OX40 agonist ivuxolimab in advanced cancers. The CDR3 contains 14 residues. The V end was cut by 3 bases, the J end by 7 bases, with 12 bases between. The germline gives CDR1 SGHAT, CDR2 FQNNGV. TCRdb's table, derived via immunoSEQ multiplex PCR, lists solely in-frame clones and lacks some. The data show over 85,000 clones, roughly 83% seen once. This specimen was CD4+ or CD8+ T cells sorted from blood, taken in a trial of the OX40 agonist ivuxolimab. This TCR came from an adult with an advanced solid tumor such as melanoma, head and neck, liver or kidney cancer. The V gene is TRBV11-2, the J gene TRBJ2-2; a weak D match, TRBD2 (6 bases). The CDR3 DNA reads TGTGCCAGCAGCTTGCCGTGGGGGGTCGGGGAGCTGTTTTTT. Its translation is CASSLPWGVGELFF.